This T cell receptor (beta chain) was recorded in a study of T cells in localized non-small cell lung cancer. V lost 2 bases, J lost 3 bases, and 4 bases stayed unmatched. Per the germline V gene, CDR1 is SGHRS and CDR2 is YFSETQ. The CDR3 is 15 residues long. Sequencing was performed with immunoSEQ multiplex PCR; in TCRdb, only in-frame clones are kept and a portion is missing. The sample has 40,000 or so clones, roughly four fifths seen once. The specimen comprised peripheral blood, sampled before any cancer treatment. The chain carries TRBV5-1 and TRBJ1-3, with TRBD1 identical over 8 bases. This clonotype originated in a male donor older than 55 with stage III squamous cell lung carcinoma. DNA for the CDR3: TGCGCCAGCAGCTTACCGGACAGGGTTGGAAACACCATATATTTT. This codes for CASSLPDRVGNTIYF.